The next 25 T cell receptor beta chains were all read from a single sample in a study of T cell clonality in common variable immunodeficiency. General study findings and limits: Reportedly, TCR beta sequences from common variable immunodeficiency showed fewer deletions and N-nucleotide insertions.

Assay used: immunoSEQ multiplex PCR; TCRdb lists only in-frame clones, some missing. The sample was found to contain some 19,000 clones, and every one recurs. Their antigen targets remain unknown. Sample: peripheral blood mononuclear cells. These receptors all stem from a human donor with common variable immunodeficiency.

This clone has only a few counts. CDR3 in amino acids: CASSSGQGFFGYTF. CDR3 DNA (partial): TGTGCCAGCAGCTCAGGACAGGGTTTCTTTGGC. The rearrangement uses TRBV7-2 and TRBJ1-2; 8 bases match TRBD1. The observed sequence ends 3 residues before the CDR3 terminus, with the missing tail filled in from the germline J gene. Per the germline V gene, CDR1 is SGHTA and CDR2 is FQGNSA. Germline trimming cut 4 bases from V and 7 bases from J; bases unmatched to any gene: 8. The CDR3 spans 14 residues.

This clone was seen more than once but under ten times. The observed sequence ends 3 residues before the CDR3 terminus, with the missing tail filled in from the germline J gene. The rearrangement links TRBV20-1 to TRBJ2-7; D perhaps matches TRBD1 (5 bases). In germline, CDR1 is DFQATT, CDR2 SNEGSKA (reference sequence). This CDR3 has 12 amino acids. Between the trimmed V and J ends, which lost 1 base and 3 bases, there was a span of 7 bases. CDR3 amino acids: CSARGTIYEQYF. The CDR3 bases that were read are TGCAGTGCTAGAGGGACAATCTACGAG.

Note on this clone: The CDR3 extends 3 residues past the end of the read, so its final part is completed from the germline J gene. This chain joins TRBV7-2 and TRBJ1-4; maybe TRBD1 (6 bases). There are 17 residues in the CDR3. The germline V and J ends were trimmed by 0 bases and 2 bases, with 13 bases remaining between them. Germline V gene data show CDR1 as SGHTA and CDR2 as FQGNSA. Incomplete CDR3 DNA: TGTGCCAGCAGCTTAGCGGGGGCGGGGGTCACTAATGAAAAA. This translates into CASSLAGAGVTNEK. The entire CDR3 reads CASSLAGAGVTNEKLFF.

This clone was seen only a few times. The read is 3 residues too short to cover the CDR3 end, so that end is filled in from the germline J gene. The gene calls are TRBV7-2 and TRBJ2-3; 8 positions match TRBD2. The length of the CDR3 is 14 residues. Germline CDR1 SGHTA, CDR2 FQGNSA. With V trimmed by 4 bases and J by 2 bases, 2 bases remained unmatched. The DNA read from the CDR3 is TGTGCCAGCAGCTCACTAGCGGCCACAGATACG. Encoded protein: CASSSLAATDT. The entire CDR3 reads CASSSLAATDTQYF. Filled out from reference TRBV7-2 and TRBJ2-3, the complete variable domain reads GAGVSQSPSNKVTEKGKDVELRCDPISGHTALYWYRQSLGQGLEFLIYFQGNSAPDKSGLPSDRFSAERTGGSVSTLTIQRTQQEDSAVYLCASSSLAATDTQYFGPGTRLTVL.

This clone was recorded many times. The junction shows a germline mismatch at one end, possibly a read error. The read gets to within 3 residues of the CDR3 end, and the germline J gene fills in the rest. This sequence joins TRBV4-2 and TRBJ2-5, with D uncertain. In germline, CDR1 is LGHNA, CDR2 YNFKEQ. This CDR3 spans 15 amino acids. The DNA read from the CDR3 is TGCGCCAGCAGCCAAGATCTACAGCCGCAAGAGACC. Protein product: CASSQDLQPQET. The whole CDR3 reads CASSQDLQPQETQYF.

This clone was observed a few times. The read ends 3 residues before the CDR3 terminus; that terminus is restored from the germline J gene. The gene calls are TRBV6-1 and TRBJ1-1, with D unclear. V lost 4 bases and J lost 7, with 13 bases in between. The V gene's germline CDR1 is MNHNS and CDR2 SASEGT. This CDR3 comprises 13 residues. The sequenced part of the CDR3 DNA is TGTGCCAGCAGTGTATCAGAGACTAATGAA. This gives the protein CASSVSETNE. The whole CDR3 sequence is CASSVSETNEAFF.

The table lists this clone with a few counts. The missing CDR3 end, 3 residues past where the read stops, is filled in from the germline J gene. The rearrangement joins TRBV5-1 to TRBJ2-7, with TRBD2 as a possible D gene (6 bases). CDR1 and CDR2 from the germline V gene are SGHRS and YFSETQ. The CDR3 length is 14 residues. Trimming took 4 bases from V and 5 from J, leaving 16 bases between them. The CDR3 reads CASSPGTPGNEQYF. Incomplete CDR3 DNA: TGCGCCAGCAGCCCCGGGACTCCAGGGAACGAG.

Note on this clone: The DNA ends 3 residues before the CDR3 does, and the rest of the CDR3 is filled in from the germline J gene. The rearrangement links TRBV5-1 to TRBJ2-1; 8 bases are a match to TRBD2. Trimming took 0 bases from V and 4 from J; bases not matched to a gene: 3. Germline V gives CDR1 SGHRS, CDR2 YFSETQ. The CDR3 loop spans 15 amino acids. CDR3 residues: CASSLAGGYYNEQFF. The CDR3 bases that were read are TGCGCCAGCAGCTTGGCGGGGGGGTATTACAATGAG.

There are many counts of this clone. Sequencing ends 3 residues short of the CDR3 end; the germline J gene provides the rest. The chain carries TRBV5-1 and TRBJ2-2, with 7 bases lining up with TRBD2. V shed 2 bases and J 0 bases; nucleotides not matched to a gene: 7. The V gene's germline CDR1 is SGHRS and CDR2 YFSETQ. CDR3 length equals 17 residues. Incomplete CDR3 DNA: TGCGCCAGCAGCTTAACCGGGACTACCTCGAACACCGGGGAG. Translation: CASSLTGTTSNTGE. The entire CDR3 sequence reads CASSLTGTTSNTGELFF.

This clone has at least ten counts. Sequencing ends 3 residues short of the CDR3 end; the germline J gene provides the rest. The V gene is TRBV5-6, the J gene TRBJ2-5, with D perhaps matching TRBD2 (5 bases). Deletions cut 4 bases from V and 5 bases from J, with 12 bases between. The CDR3 covers 13 residues. From germline, CDR1 is SGHDT and CDR2 YYEEEE. The covered CDR3 bases are TGTGCCAGCAGCCGTACTAGTTTGGAGACC. Its translation: CASSRTSLET. The entire CDR3 protein is CASSRTSLETQYF.

This clone has more than one count but fewer than ten. The CDR3 end lies 3 residues beyond the end of the read and is filled in from the germline J gene. The chain combines TRBV30 with TRBJ2-1, with a weak D call TRBD2 (6 bases). Per germline, CDR1 GTSNPN and CDR2 SVGIG (reference sequence). V lost 4 bases and J lost 6, with 13 bases in between. This CDR3 comprises 13 residues. The CDR3 loop is CAWMEAGSNEQFF. The sequenced part of the CDR3 DNA is TGTGCCTGGATGGAGGCGGGAAGCAATGAG.

This clone was seen more than once but under ten times. The CDR3 end is not reached by the read, which stops 3 residues before it; the germline J gene fills it in. The chain couples TRBV6-2 or TRBV6-3 to TRBJ2-7; TRBD2 is a possible D gene (5 bases). The CDR3 totals 14 residues. V lost 3 bases to trimming and J lost 5 bases, with 14 bases between them. The germline V gene has CDR1 MNHEY and CDR2 SVGEGT. The CDR3: CASSYVDSLDEQYF. CDR3 DNA (partial): TGTGCCAGCAGTTATGTGGACTCTCTGGACGAG.

Regarding this clone: The read terminates 3 residues before the CDR3 end, so the remaining end is supplied by the germline J gene. This chain joins TRBV2 and TRBJ1-1; D uncertain. With 7 bases removed from V and 0 bases from J, the gap between germline ends came to 12 bases. Germline-derived CDR1 and CDR2 are SNHLY and FYNNEI. The CDR3 contains 14 residues. CDR3 DNA, as far as it was read: TGTGCCAGCACAGTAAGGGTGATGAACACTGAA. This sequence encodes CASTVRVMNTE. The whole CDR3 reads CASTVRVMNTEAFF. Full variable domain (missing parts from reference TRBV2 and TRBJ1-1): EPEVTQTPSHQVTQMGQEVILRCVPISNHLYFYWYRQILGQKVEFLVSFYNNEISEKSEIFDDQFSVERPDGSNFTLKIRSTKLEDSAMYFCASTVRVMNTEAFFGQGTRLTVV.

This clone was seen a handful of times. The CDR3 goes on 3 residues after the read ends, and that part is filled in from the germline J gene. This chain links TRBV7-9 with TRBJ2-7; tentatively, D is TRBD1 (6 bases). The CDR3 is 12 residues long. Germline V gene lookup returns CDR1 SEHNR and CDR2 FQNEAQ (reference sequence). The germline V and J ends were trimmed by 6 bases and 3 bases, with 9 bases remaining between them. The part of the CDR3 DNA that was read is TGTGCCAGCAGTCACAGGGTCTACGAG. It codes for CASSHRVYE. The entire CDR3 protein reads CASSHRVYEQYF.

In regard to this clone: The missing CDR3 end, 3 residues past where the read stops, is filled in from the germline J gene. The rearrangement uses TRBV6-2 or TRBV6-3 and TRBJ2-4; no clear D. The germline V and J ends were trimmed by 6 bases and 0 bases, with 9 bases remaining between them. The CDR3 length is 14 residues. The germline V gene encodes CDR1 MNHEY and CDR2 SVGEGT. The CDR3: CASRIGPAKNIQYF. CDR3 bases read: TGTGCCAGCAGAATTGGGCCAGCCAAAAACATT.

Notes on this clone: The read ends 3 residues before the CDR3 terminus; that terminus is restored from the germline J gene. This rearrangement joins TRBV19 to TRBJ2-3; 9 nucleotides align to TRBD2. With 3 bases clipped from V and 4 bases from J, the junction kept 5 bases outside the gene matches. CDR3 length: 15 residues. The germline CDR1 and CDR2 sequences are LNHDA and SQIVND (reference sequence). The DNA read from the CDR3 is TGTGCCAGTAGTATTTGGAGCGGGAGGCCAGATACG. This encodes CASSIWSGRPDT. The entire CDR3 reads CASSIWSGRPDTQYF.

This clone was seen repeatedly, ten times or more. Read data end 3 residues before the CDR3 end; the end is taken from the germline J gene. The genes are TRBV7-6 and TRBJ2-1; D unclear. The CDR3 loop spans 11 amino acids. Germline V CDR1 and CDR2: SGHVS, FNYEAQ. Trimming shortened V by 4 bases and J by 7 bases, and 5 bases separated the two germline ends. This chain's CDR3 is CASSYNNEQFF. CDR3 DNA (partial): TGTGCCAGCAGCTATAATAATGAG.

This clone was observed a handful of times. The CDR3 extends 3 residues past the end of the read, so its final part is completed from the germline J gene. This chain links TRBV19 with TRBJ1-3; 10 bases are shared with TRBD1. V lost 5 bases, J lost 1 base, and 2 bases stayed unmatched. Germline assignment: CDR1 LNHDA and CDR2 SQIVND (reference sequence). CDR3 size: 15 residues. The covered CDR3 bases are TGTGCCAGTAGTCGACAGGGGGCATCTGGAAACACC. As protein: CASSRQGASGNT. In full, the CDR3 reads CASSRQGASGNTIYF.

This clone has at least ten counts. The read ends 3 residues shy of where the CDR3 ends; the end is completed using the germline J gene. V is TRBV11-2 and J is TRBJ2-7, with 8 bases identical to TRBD2. Germline values: CDR1 SGHAT, CDR2 FQNNGV. The CDR3 extends over 12 amino acids. With 6 bases clipped from V and 6 bases from J, the junction kept 4 bases outside the gene matches. CDR3 DNA (partial): TGTGCCAGCAGTCGGACTAGCTTCGAG. Translating gives CASSRTSFE. From start to end, the CDR3 is CASSRTSFEQYF.

In this sample, this clone turned up many times. The CDR3 extends 3 residues past the end of the read, so its final part is completed from the germline J gene. The V call is TRBV13, the J call TRBJ2-6; 12 bases match TRBD1. The V segment lost 5 bases and the J segment 2 bases; nucleotides outside the gene matches: 13. The CDR3 length is 20 residues. Germline CDR1 and CDR2: PRHDT and FYEKMQ (reference sequence). The covered CDR3 bases are TGTGCCAGCAGCCCCGGGGGGGACAGGGGGCATAGAGCTGGGGCCAACGTC. Encoded protein: CASSPGGDRGHRAGANV. The entire CDR3 reads CASSPGGDRGHRAGANVLTF.

In its sample, this clone was seen many times. The read gets to within 3 residues of the CDR3 end, and the germline J gene fills in the rest. The V gene is TRBV9, the J gene TRBJ1-3, with D possibly TRBD1 on 5 matching bases. The germline V gene encodes CDR1 SGDLS and CDR2 YYNGEE. The CDR3 has 13 residues. CDR3 bases read: TGTGCCAGCAGCGTAGGCGGGACTTTTGAT. It codes for CASSVGGTFD. The entire CDR3 protein is CASSVGGTFDIYF.

Concerning this clone itself: The observed sequence ends 3 residues before the CDR3 terminus, with the missing tail filled in from the germline J gene. This chain links TRBV6-1 with TRBJ2-2; the D gene is possibly TRBD1 (6 bases). The CDR3 is made up of 16 amino acids. V lost 4 bases to trimming and J lost 0 bases, with 12 bases between them. Germline lookup yields CDR1 MNHNS and CDR2 SASEGT. The part of the CDR3 DNA that was read is TGTGCCAGCAGTGCGACAGGAGAAACGAACACCGGGGAG. It encodes CASSATGETNTGE. The entire CDR3 protein is CASSATGETNTGELFF.

This clone has a count of ten or more. From the germline J gene comes the end of the CDR3, since the read stops 3 residues before it. The genes are TRBV29-1 and TRBJ2-3; no reliable D call. With 6 bases removed from V and 1 base from J, the gap between germline ends came to 14 bases. Germline lookup yields CDR1 SQVTM and CDR2 ANQGSEA. The CDR3 is 14 residues long. The sequenced part of the CDR3 DNA is TGCAGCGTCAAGCAATATTCGCGCACAGATACG. As protein: CSVKQYSRTDT. From start to end, the CDR3 is CSVKQYSRTDTQYF.

This clone showed up just a few times. The CDR3 goes on 3 residues after the read ends, and that part is filled in from the germline J gene. The V gene is TRBV30, the J gene TRBJ1-1; possibly TRBD1 for D (5 bases). Trimming removed 2 bases from V and 0 bases from J, with 10 bases in between. This CDR3 is built from 14 residues. CDR1 GTSNPN and CDR2 SVGIG come from the germline V gene (reference sequence). The CDR3: CAWSKGVLNTEAFF. CDR3 DNA (partial): TGTGCCTGGAGTAAAGGGGTATTGAACACTGAA.

This clone was found a few times. The CDR3 end is not reached by the read, which stops 3 residues before it; the germline J gene fills it in. The chain employs TRBV19 and TRBJ2-7; D perhaps matches TRBD1 (5 bases). The CDR3 has 14 amino acids. Trimming removed 4 bases from V and 6 bases from J, with 16 bases in between. Germline loops: CDR1 LNHDA, CDR2 SQIVND (reference sequence). CDR3 bases read: TGTGCCAGTAGTAGTAGACTTGGGGCGAGCGAG. It is translated as CASSSRLGASE. The CDR3 reads in full as CASSSRLGASEQYF.